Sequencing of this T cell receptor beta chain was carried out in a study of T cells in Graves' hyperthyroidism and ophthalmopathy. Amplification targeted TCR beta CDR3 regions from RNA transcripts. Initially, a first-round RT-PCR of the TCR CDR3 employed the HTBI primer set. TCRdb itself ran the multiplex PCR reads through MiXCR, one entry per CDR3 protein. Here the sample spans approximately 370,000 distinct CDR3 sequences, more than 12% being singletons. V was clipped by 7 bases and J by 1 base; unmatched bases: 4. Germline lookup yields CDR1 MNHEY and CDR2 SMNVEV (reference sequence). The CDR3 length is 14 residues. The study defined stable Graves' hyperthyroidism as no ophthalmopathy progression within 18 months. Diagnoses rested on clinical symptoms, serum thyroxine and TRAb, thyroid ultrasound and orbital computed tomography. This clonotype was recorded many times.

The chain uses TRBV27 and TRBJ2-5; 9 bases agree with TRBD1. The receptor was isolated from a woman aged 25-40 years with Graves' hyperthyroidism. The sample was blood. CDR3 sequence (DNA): TGTGCCAGCACCGACAGGGGGGCCCAAGAGACCCAGTACTTC. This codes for CASTDRGAQETQYF.